Listed here is a single T cell receptor (beta chain). The antigen is not known. The data stem from a study of response to subunit inactivated influenza vaccine. The V end was cut by 5 bases, the J end by 0 bases, with 14 bases between. This CDR3 comprises 16 residues. Germline V gene sequence: CDR1 MDHEN, CDR2 SYDVKM. General study points: The authors suggested that few new T cells are recruited per seasonal influenza vaccination.

TCRdb independently ran MiXCR on the RT-PCR reads; one entry per CDR3 protein. The table shows approximately 300,000 distinct CDR3 sequences, with 22% occurring only once. This TCR was recovered from a man in his fifties or sixties who received an inactivated influenza vaccine. V usage is TRBV28 and J usage is TRBJ1-5; D might be TRBD1 (6 bases). Sequences were derived from PBMCs from blood, sampled about 20 months after vaccination. The CDR3 sequence is CASSLQKQGSNQPQHF. CDR3 sequence (DNA): TGTGCCAGCAGTCTCCAGAAACAGGGTAGCAATCAGCCCCAGCATTTT.